This section outlines one T cell receptor beta chain sequence together with its context. Germline assignment: CDR1 SGHTA and CDR2 FQGNSA. V was pared by 5 bases and J by 0 bases, with 11 bases between. CDR3 length: 15 residues. This specimen belongs to a study of T cell changes during pregnancy in multiple sclerosis. Clones were read by immunoSEQ multiplex PCR, and TCRdb kept only the in-frame ones, dropping some. The sample holds about 87,000 clones, roughly 93% seen once. The sequence derives from a female donor in good health, enrolled as a control in a pregnancy study. The chain uses TRBV7-2 and TRBJ2-1; D perhaps matches TRBD1 (6 bases). Source: peripheral blood, taken in the third trimester of pregnancy. The CDR3 is CASSPQGSSYNEQFF. The CDR3 region has the DNA TGTGCCAGCAGCCCACAGGGAAGCTCCTACAATGAGCAGTTCTTC.